This TCR beta chain derives from a study of cytomegalovirus exposure and HLA in healthy donors (dated by TCRdb to the late 2010s). In the study overall: An earlier analysis of 587 of the donors reported 250 to 300 Gb of sequence data and about 120 million unique TCR beta sequences obtained from about 179 million T cells. Roughly 310 gigabases of sequencing data and approximately 85 million unique TCR sequences were included in an early release covering roughly 600 HLA-typed donors. Of the 350 to 450 genotyped donors, more than 75% were placed in the genetic ancestry cluster associated with self-reported Caucasian donors. The aim of the study was to test whether cataloging public T cell receptors could identify signatures of past pathogen exposure. The study used immunosequencing to profile the T cell repertoires of several hundred subjects and linked those repertoires to cytomegalovirus serostatus. A separate validation cohort of 100 to 150 different subjects was used in addition to the 666-subject first cohort. To predict cytomegalovirus infection status, the study combined high-throughput TCR immunosequencing, statistical association of individual TCRs with disease status, and machine learning. In a later analysis, previously published TCR beta repertoires from roughly 710 donors were re-analyzed and high-resolution HLA genotyping was added so that TCR occurrence patterns could be studied. In the later analysis, no new phenotypic data were used to find candidate immune exposures; instead, reliance was placed on TCR beta sequences and their occurrence across donors. An earlier analysis of some 600 of the donors applied high-throughput TCR beta sequencing to assess whether each TCR beta V gene segment acted as functional or pseudogenic. Donor age, sex, ethnicity and CMV serostatus were compiled together with the repertoire data. A later genetic analysis took genome-wide SNP genotypes for about 55% of the 666 donors and used that subset as a discovery cohort. All discovery cohort repertoires had been generated using a single sequencing platform. HLA typing included class I and class II loci at four-digit resolution. The number of typed donors differed by locus: 629-630 for A, B, C, DRB1 and DQB1; some 500 for DQA1; some 590 for DPA1; and about 450 for DPB1. Because of strong linkage in the cohort, five DR-DQ haplotypes were treated as single units for association and clustering. Among 398 genotyped donors of the cohort, an average of approximately 250,000 unique TCR beta nucleotide sequences were sequenced per donor, roughly 18% of them non-productive. Overall results and qualifications from the work: A later analysis associated around 16,000 TCR beta sequences with specific HLA alleles at a false discovery rate of 0.05. According to a later analysis, most CMV-associated TCR beta chains appeared to be HLA-restricted, and the HLA associations seemed to be driven largely by CMV exposure. The study gave a list of around 170 TCR beta chains associated with cytomegalovirus. In a later analysis, HLA-associated TCR beta chains were found to be more clonally expanded and to have lower generation probabilities than equally common non-associated chains. A group of highly shared sequence variants was considered likely to be a technical artifact of the sequencing pipeline. Presence/absence analyses assumed roughly uniform sequencing depth across donors, an assumption that may not hold. Because counts were too low, approximately 18 rarely observed V segments, including chromosome 9 orphons, were excluded from the earlier analysis of some 540 of the donors. In vitro tests confirmed that a few of the cytomegalovirus-associated TCR beta chains recognize cytomegalovirus antigens. For the cohort, immune exposure information was limited to CMV serostatus. The classifier was reported to diagnose cytomegalovirus status with high specificity and sensitivity in both the original cohort and the validation cohort. When HLA alleles, especially DR and DQ, strongly co-occurred, TCR associations were difficult to assign to individual alleles. Correlated functional status among segregating V segments might be attributable to linkage disequilibrium, but an unknown experimental factor could not be ruled out. An earlier analysis of some 560 of the donors showed that most TCR beta V segments appeared in productive rearrangements either about 87% or about 30% of the time, which broadly matched IMGT annotations. A later genetic analysis reported fewer N-insertions in productive TCRs among donors in an Asian-associated ancestry cluster than the roughly 690-donor mean. This cohort had only TCR beta chains sequenced, and the lack of alpha or paired-chain data limited which features could be detected. A later genetic analysis associated a missense DCLRE1C variant with V-gene and J-gene trimming of TCR beta chains, and an independent cohort replicated the association. Several of the top co-occurrence clusters appeared to be linked to parvovirus B19, influenza, CMV and Epstein-Barr virus, according to a later analysis. HLA typing was unavailable for some donors at each locus, so association tests used only the typed subset. The authors suggested that the approach could potentially be generalized to other disease states and immunological phenotypes. Some IMGT-functional V segments, including TRBV6-2 and TRBV6-3, could not be distinguished by the 87-base-pair reads and were therefore excluded. While some public TCRs were present in many individuals, most TCR sequences turned up only very rarely across donors. A further reported finding was that TCR beta sequences accurately predicted the HLA-A and HLA-B alleles for most subjects in the first cohort. According to a later analysis, TCR association rates differed among HLA loci, with DRB1 alleles showing the most associated TCRs and HLA-C alleles showing the fewest.

Of note for this clone: This clone's antigen is unknown. No base-level quality is on record; no much larger clone is a single base apart.

Trimming accounts for 0 bases at V and 0 bases at J, while the number of junction bases matched to no gene is 1. CDR1 and CDR2, looked up from the germline V gene, are SGHTA and FQGNSA. The cysteine opens and the phenylalanine closes a CDR3 of 16 amino acids. The retained sequence is limited to the CDR3, 48 bases, with the frame set at the first base. The cohort comprised approximately 700 healthy bone marrow donors. All cohort members were sampled while nominally healthy, although unrecorded immune exposures were likely present. The donor was CMV seropositive and was included in the group of almost 300 seropositive cohort members. Each donor provided a peripheral blood sample, and peripheral blood mononuclear cells were used for TCR beta sequencing. The Qiagen DNeasy Blood Extraction Kit was used to extract genomic DNA from the blood cell samples. The method was the immunoSEQ multiplex PCR assay. A mixture of 60 forward primers for TCR Vbeta segments and 13 reverse primers for TCR Jbeta segments was used in the multiplex PCR. Amplification of the CDR3 region of rearranged TCR beta genes was performed with a multiplex PCR assay on genomic DNA. The amplified TCR beta libraries were sequenced on the Illumina HiSeq System as 87-base-pair reads. In the paper's pipeline: Across the 700 or so repertoires, a later analysis counted 80 million or so unique TCR beta chains, approximately 12 million of which were shared by at least two donors. To remove PCR and sequencing errors, raw reads were error-corrected and collapsed into unique sequences using a nearest-neighbor algorithm that merged closely related sequences. To assign V, D and J gene segments, CDR3 sequences were aligned to IMGT reference sequences. For a sequence to be retained, a match of at least six nucleotides was required to both a V gene segment and a J gene segment. A rearrangement was called productive if the CDR3 had no stop codons and remained in frame with V and J, and every other rearrangement was called non-productive. Following IMGT convention, CDR3 was defined as the stretch from the second conserved V-encoded cysteine to the conserved J-encoded phenylalanine. The earlier analysis of approximately 590 of the donors excluded any sequence lacking an unambiguous match to a single V gene segment. In an earlier analysis of around 600 of the donors, V segments were called functional above 56.7% productive rearrangements and were called segregating when the between-donor standard deviation exceeded 5%. A statistical classification framework was built to diagnose cytomegalovirus status from the catalog of TCR beta chain sequences. V and J gene assignment, in a later analysis, came from comparing TCR nucleotide sequences with IMGT/GENE-DB human TR gene sequences. The TCRdist pipeline was used in a later analysis to assign CDR3 sequences and most-parsimonious VDJ recombination scenarios. In a later analysis, every TCR beta chain was defined by the combination of its CDR3 amino acid sequence and its V-gene family, and reads without a unique V-gene family were dropped. In a later analysis, 500 to 650 highly shared, low-generation-probability nucleotide sequences were removed to address suspected cross-contamination and a sequencing artifact. In a later analysis, a clonal expansion index for each public chain was calculated from normalized within-repertoire ranks of inferred template counts. In a later analysis, generation probabilities were computed with a VDJ recombination model fitted to out-of-frame rearrangements, and the resulting probabilities were checked against IGoR. In a later analysis, hypergeometric tests were used to score TCR-TCR, TCR-HLA and TCR-CMV co-occurrence, with a repertoire-size bias correction applied to TCR pairs. To estimate false discovery rates, a later analysis permuted the HLA or CMV assignments 20 times. A later analysis grouped co-occurring TCRs with DBSCAN, adding TCRdist sequence similarity when clustering within HLA-allele-positive subsets. Repertoires with fewer than 30,000 or more than 120,000 public chains were left out of co-occurrence clustering, as were about 5 repertoires with anomalous nucleotide sharing. TCRdb provides this immuneACCESS table in a form limited to in-frame rearrangements. Some clones are lacking; in checked studies, under half of them reflect an unresolved V gene, and why the rest are absent is not known. V and J calls plus clone size are reproduced from that table; the DNA served to infer D and trimming. Present in this sample are 150,000 to 200,000 clones, approximately 70% of which were seen just once. Around 6.9% of the sample goes to the ten largest clones.

Recombination joined TRBV7-2 with TRBJ1-3, with 8 junctional bases fitting TRBD1. The clonotype comes from a man aged 35 to 55 in good health and CMV-seropositive. The sequenced sample consisted of PBMCs. The CDR3 region reads CASSLATGASGNTIYF. The DNA sequence reads TGTGCCAGCAGCTTAGCGACAGGGGCCTCTGGAAACACCATATATTTT. When the CDR3 is completed using the reference TRBV7-2 and TRBJ1-3 genes on either side, the full variable domain is GAGVSQSPSNKVTEKGKDVELRCDPISGHTALYWYRQSLGQGLEFLIYFQGNSAPDKSGLPSDRFSAERTGGSVSTLTIQRTQQEDSAVYLCASSLATGASGNTIYFGEGSWLTVV.